This T cell receptor (beta chain) was sequenced in a study of radiotherapy plus CTLA-4 blockade in lung cancer. Profiling relied on immunoSEQ multiplex PCR, and the TCRdb table lists in-frame clones only, not all of them. The sample gives roughly 98,000 clones, around four fifths of which show up once; roughly 15% is in the top ten. Germline V gives CDR1 MNHNS, CDR2 SASEGT. The V end lost 6 bases, the J end lost 3 bases, and 8 bases lay between the germline ends. CDR3 size: 12 residues. The TCR originated in a human donor with non-small cell lung cancer that progressed on radiotherapy plus ipilimumab. The specimen was peripheral blood, collected from a patient treated with radiotherapy plus ipilimumab. The rearrangement joins TRBV6-1 to TRBJ1-1; D is unresolved. The CDR3 region is CASSWGYTEAFF. CDR3 bases: TGTGCCAGCAGCTGGGGATACACTGAAGCTTTCTTT.